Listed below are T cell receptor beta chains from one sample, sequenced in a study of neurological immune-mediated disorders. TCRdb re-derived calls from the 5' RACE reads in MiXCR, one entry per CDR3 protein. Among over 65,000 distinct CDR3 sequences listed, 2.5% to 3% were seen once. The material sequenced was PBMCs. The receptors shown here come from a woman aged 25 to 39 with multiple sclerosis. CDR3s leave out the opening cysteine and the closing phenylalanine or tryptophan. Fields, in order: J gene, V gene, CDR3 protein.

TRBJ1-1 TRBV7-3 ASSLQQNTEAF
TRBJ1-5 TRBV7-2 ASSGQSNQPQH
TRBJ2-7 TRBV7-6 ASSPQVTSGTTYEQY
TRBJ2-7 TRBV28 ASRPLASSDVQY
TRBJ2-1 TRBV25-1 ASSALAGEINEQF
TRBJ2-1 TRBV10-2 ASSESKGGRGNEQF
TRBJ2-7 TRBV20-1 SASGLAGVFYEQY
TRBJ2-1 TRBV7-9 ASSPPSGGNYNEQF
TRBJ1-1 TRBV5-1 ATRQGGNTEAF
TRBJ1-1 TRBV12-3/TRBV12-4 ASSFTSNTEAF
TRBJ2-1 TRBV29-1 SVMQGRGNNEQF
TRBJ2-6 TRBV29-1 SAAGGNGANVLT
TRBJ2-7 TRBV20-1 SAPWDGYEQY
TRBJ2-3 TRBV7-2 ASSTLAGEGTQY
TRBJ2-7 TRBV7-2 ASSLEGPYEQY
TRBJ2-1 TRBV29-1 SVEFQGGNEQF
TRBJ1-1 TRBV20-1 SATRRTGPTEAF
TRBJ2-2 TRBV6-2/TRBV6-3 ASSYSHGAGELF
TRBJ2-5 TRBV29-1 SVAANQETQY
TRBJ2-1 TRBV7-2 ASSLVSQGVSYNEQF
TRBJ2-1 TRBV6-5 ASSPVRVSSYNEQF
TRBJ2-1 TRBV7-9 ASSFPGSGEQF
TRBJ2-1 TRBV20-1 SATLGQSSYNEQF
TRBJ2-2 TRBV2 ASSVAGFGILF
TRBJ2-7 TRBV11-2 ASSPRRGFEDEQY
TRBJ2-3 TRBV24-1 ATSDGGFGTDTQY
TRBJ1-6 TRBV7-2 ASRRTGSDSPLH
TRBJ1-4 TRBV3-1 ASSQTGTNEKLF
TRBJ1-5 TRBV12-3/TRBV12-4 ASTLRSIGVGNQPQH
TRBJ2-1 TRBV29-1 SGSGLAGIYNEQF
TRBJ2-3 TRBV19 ASTSRTSDTDTQY
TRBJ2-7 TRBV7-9 ASSSIRAYEQY
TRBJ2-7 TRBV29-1 SVQEGSGWGEQY
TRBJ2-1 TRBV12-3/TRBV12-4 ASSSAGRANNEQF
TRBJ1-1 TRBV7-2 ASSLVPGQGTEAF
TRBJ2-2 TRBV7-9 ASSMGLAGVTGELF
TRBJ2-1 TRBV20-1 SARVGNYNEQF
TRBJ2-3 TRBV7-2 ASSLELGSGTKWY
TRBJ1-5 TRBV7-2 ASSLGREGQPQH
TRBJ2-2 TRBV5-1 ASSPTPNNGELF
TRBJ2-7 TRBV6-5 ASSLRQRPSLYEQY
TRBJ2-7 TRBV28 ASSWDGIYEQY
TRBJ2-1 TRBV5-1 ASSLGGFTYNEQF
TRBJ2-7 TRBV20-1 SALPAGGPYEQY
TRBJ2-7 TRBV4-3 ASSQDSSSTSGMYEQY
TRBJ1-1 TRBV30 AWSIDMNTEAF
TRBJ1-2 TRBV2 ASSDGHLYGYT
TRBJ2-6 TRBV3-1 ASSQRGSGANVLT
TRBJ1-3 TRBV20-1 SARRSHSGNTIY
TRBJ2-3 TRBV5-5 ASSLVGGSRL
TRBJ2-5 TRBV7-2 ASRSSGEDHQETQY
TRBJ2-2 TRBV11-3 ASSLGTLNTGELF
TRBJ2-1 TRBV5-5 ASMSSSLTYNEQF
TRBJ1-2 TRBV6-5 ASSYGTRGDGYT
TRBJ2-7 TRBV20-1 SATGISGPYEQY
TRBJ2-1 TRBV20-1 SASELAGLVGYNEQF
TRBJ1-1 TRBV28 ASSPQVAAAEAF
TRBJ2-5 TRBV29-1 SVDRTVLQETQY
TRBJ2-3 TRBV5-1 ASSLGLASDTQY